This entry lists 31 T cell receptor beta chains sequenced from one sample in a study of post-analysis software for immune sequencing data. Incorporated into the TCR beta cDNA libraries were unique molecular identifiers, which served to reduce PCR and sequencing biases. TCRdb fed the PCR reads into MiXCR, producing one record per CDR3 protein. Altogether around 440,000 distinct CDR3 sequences are present, under 55% being singletons, with the ten largest covering around an eighth. These receptors lack a known antigen. Broader study findings: A few TRBV segments, TRBV5-6, TRBV5-1 and TRBV20-1 among them, were found more frequent in patients than controls.

Sequencing used blood. Receptors originate from a girl under 18 with multiple sclerosis.

The gene calls are TRBV12-3 or TRBV12-4 and TRBJ2-7; D ambiguous. V gave up 2 bases and J gave up 5 bases, with 10 bases separating them. This CDR3 comprises 13 residues. CDR3 in DNA: TGTGCCAGCAGTTTACTAATCGGCGACGAGCAGTACTTC. Encoded protein: CASSLLIGDEQYF.

CDR3 sequence reads: CASSQLFTGMSTEAFF. The CDR3 bases are TGTGCCAGCAGCCAGTTGTTTACGGGGATGAGCACTGAAGCTTTCTTT. The chain has TRBV3-1 and TRBJ1-1; D ambiguous. The germline gives CDR1 LGHDT, CDR2 YNNKEL (reference sequence). The V end was cut by 3 bases, the J end by 4 bases, with 18 bases between. The CDR3 covers 16 residues. The entire variable domain, with the rest obtained from reference TRBV3-1 and TRBJ1-1, is as follows: DTAVSQTPKYLVTQMGNDKSIKCEQNLGHDTMYWYKQDSKKFLKIMFSYNNKELIINETVPNRFSPKSPDKAHLNLHINSLELGDSAVYFCASSQLFTGMSTEAFFGQGTRLTVV.

This clonotype has more than one count but fewer than ten. This chain uses TRBV7-9 with TRBJ2-5; D unclear. Gene TRBJ2-7 matches the end of the DNA better, so the J call may be wrong. The CDR3 consists of 18 residues. Per the germline V gene, CDR1 is SEHNR and CDR2 is FQNEAQ (reference sequence). CDR3 residues: CASSSSHGVAVPPNEQYF. The CDR3, as DNA: TGTGCCAGCAGCAGTAGCCATGGGGTTGCGGTCCCACCCAACGAGCAGTACTTC.

This rearrangement joins TRBV12-3 or TRBV12-4 to TRBJ2-1; 7 nucleotides line up with TRBD2. V shed 5 bases, J shed 9 bases, and the junction held 7 bases outside the gene matches. CDR3 size: 13 residues. Here the CDR3 reads CASSPLARSEQFF. The CDR3 coding sequence is TGTGCCAGCAGTCCACTAGCGCGCAGTGAGCAGTTCTTC.

This chain joins TRBV29-1 and TRBJ2-1; TRBD2 matches at 7 bases. The germline V gene has CDR1 SQVTM and CDR2 ANQGSEA. Unmatched junction bases numbered 5, after V lost 5 bases and J lost 1 base. The CDR3 has 14 amino acids. The CDR3 loop is CSVMGGSSYNEQFF. The CDR3 DNA follows: TGCAGCGTTATGGGCGGGAGTTCCTACAATGAGCAGTTCTTC.

The chain carries TRBV6-5 and TRBJ2-7; 8 bases fit TRBD2. With V trimmed by 4 bases and J by 6 bases, 8 bases remained unmatched. This CDR3 region has 14 residues. Germline assignment: CDR1 MNHEY and CDR2 SVGAGI. CDR3 nucleotide sequence: TGTGCCAGCAGTTCACCGGGGCTAGCGGGCGAGCAGTACTTC. Residues: CASSSPGLAGEQYF.

The rearrangement links TRBV7-9 to TRBJ1-2; unclear D gene. Germline CDR1 is SEHNR and CDR2 is FQNEAQ (reference sequence). V lost 5 bases, J lost 11 bases, and 18 bases lay in between. The CDR3 is made up of 13 amino acids. Here the CDR3 reads CASSPAGKSGYTF. In DNA, the CDR3 is TGTGCCAGCAGCCCAGCCGGGAAGAGTGGTTACACCTTC.

This clonotype is a singleton in its sample. At one of its ends the junction is not consistent with the germline gene, which may arise from a read error. The gene calls are TRBV6-1 and TRBJ2-1; 11 nucleotides agree with TRBD1. The CDR3 is 17 amino acids. CDR1 is MNHNS and CDR2 is SASEGT in the germline V gene. The CDR3 protein is CASSVSIGTGGNNGQFF. The CDR3 DNA sequence: TGTGCCAGCAGCGTATCTATCGGGACAGGGGGAAACAATGGGCAGTTCTTC.

The rearrangement joins TRBV12-3 or TRBV12-4 to TRBJ1-1; D gene uncertain. This CDR3 is built from 14 residues. Trimming took 2 bases from V and 1 from J, leaving 8 bases between them. CDR3 residues: CASSLIWPNTEAFF. CDR3 DNA sequence: TGTGCCAGCAGTTTAATTTGGCCGAACACTGAAGCTTTCTTT.

The rearrangement links TRBV7-9 to TRBJ1-1; D remains ambiguous. The CDR3 loop spans 14 amino acids. V was pared by 4 bases and J by 7 bases, with 16 bases between. The germline CDR1 and CDR2 sequences are SEHNR and FQNEAQ (reference sequence). The CDR3 loop reads CASSSTPGRHEAFF. The CDR3 DNA reads as TGTGCCAGCAGCTCCACCCCAGGACGCCATGAAGCTTTCTTT. The entire variable domain, with the rest obtained from reference TRBV7-9 and TRBJ1-1, is as follows: DTGVSQNPRHKITKRGQNVTFRCDPISEHNRLYWYRQTLGQGPEFLTYFQNEAQLEKSRLLSDRFSAERPKGSFSTLEIQRTEQGDSAMYLCASSSTPGRHEAFFGQGTRLTVV.

This chain joins TRBV7-2 and TRBJ2-2; 9 bases are shared with TRBD1. This CDR3 spans 16 amino acids. Germline CDR1 reads SGHTA; CDR2 reads FQGNSA. V lost 0 bases and J lost 1; bases outside the gene matches: 0. CDR3 nucleotides: TGTGCCAGCAGCTTAGCGGGACAGGGGAACACCGGGGAGCTGTTTTTT. Amino acid sequence: CASSLAGQGNTGELFF.

This clonotype was counted between two and nine times. The V gene is TRBV29-1, the J gene TRBJ2-1, with D possibly being TRBD2 (6 bases). CDR3 length equals 12 residues. Trimming left V 3 bases short and J 7 bases short, with 10 bases between. CDR1 is SQVTM and CDR2 is ANQGSEA in the germline V gene. The CDR3 region is CSVDRAGNEQFF. CDR3 bases: TGCAGCGTTGACAGGGCGGGAAATGAGCAGTTCTTC.

This sequence joins TRBV20-1 and TRBJ1-5; tentatively, D is TRBD1 (5 bases). Germline CDR1 DFQATT, CDR2 SNEGSKA (reference sequence). V was trimmed by 1 base and J by 0 bases, leaving 10 bases between them. This CDR3 region has 15 residues. The CDR3: CSARGRETSNQPQHF. CDR3 DNA sequence: TGCAGTGCTAGAGGCAGGGAGACTAGCAATCAGCCCCAGCATTTT.

This clonotype turned up a few times. The rearrangement links TRBV2 to TRBJ1-1, with D possibly TRBD1 on 6 matching bases. Trimming pared 7 bases from V and 4 bases from J, leaving 13 bases between. Germline values: CDR1 SNHLY, CDR2 FYNNEI. The CDR3 runs to 13 residues. The DNA for the CDR3 is TGTGCCAGCATTCTACAGGGAAGCACTGAAGCTTTCTTT. Translated, it gives CASILQGSTEAFF.

This clonotype was counted only a few times. The chain couples TRBV5-1 to TRBJ2-6; 13 bases line up with TRBD2. There are 18 residues in the CDR3. The V gene end was trimmed by 7 bases and the J gene end by 1 base; junction bases not matched to a gene: 8. Per germline, CDR1 SGHRS and CDR2 YFSETQ. This CDR3 is CASGWGLAGTSGANVLTF. The DNA of the CDR3 is TGCGCCAGCGGCTGGGGACTAGCGGGAACGTCTGGGGCCAACGTCCTGACTTTC.

This clonotype was found a few times. Here the CDR3 DNA reads TGTGCCAGCAGCCAAGATCTGGGGACAGGCTCCTACGAGCAGTACTTC. Translated, it gives CASSQDLGTGSYEQYF. The V call is TRBV3-1, the J call TRBJ2-7; 8 bases are shared with TRBD1. After removal of 0 bases from V and 0 bases from J, the junction contained 4 bases not matched to a gene. CDR1 and CDR2 from the germline V gene are LGHDT and YNNKEL (reference sequence). This CDR3 is 16 amino acids long.

V gene TRBV6-1 combines with J gene TRBJ2-7; TRBD1 agrees at 7 bases. The V gene's germline CDR1 is MNHNS and CDR2 SASEGT. Losses at the gene ends were 6 bases for V and 7 bases for J; bases not matched to a gene: 12. This CDR3 comprises 14 residues. The CDR3 protein is CASSGDRIDNEQYF. In DNA, the CDR3 is TGTGCCAGCAGCGGGGACAGAATCGACAATGAGCAGTACTTC.

This clonotype came up a few times. The DNA of the CDR3 is TGCAGTGCTAGCGATCCAGAGAGATTCACAGATACGCAGTATTTT. This gives the protein CSASDPERFTDTQYF. The rearrangement joins TRBV20-1 to TRBJ2-3; D remains unclear. This CDR3 region has 15 residues. Trimming removed 3 bases at V and 2 bases at J, with 15 bases between. Germline loops: CDR1 DFQATT, CDR2 SNEGSKA (reference sequence).

V is TRBV9 and J is TRBJ2-7; D is unclear. Trimming removed 6 bases from V and 1 base from J, with 23 bases in between. The CDR3 consists of 17 residues. Per the germline V gene, CDR1 is SGDLS and CDR2 is YYNGEE. CDR3 DNA sequence: TGTGCCAGCACCGCGAATCCCCTTTTCTCTCCTTCCTACGAGCAGTACTTC. It yields the protein CASTANPLFSPSYEQYF.

This clonotype was detected only a few times. The rearrangement uses TRBV5-1 and TRBJ2-7; D gene unclear. V was cut by 3 bases and J by 2 bases, with 12 bases left in between. The CDR3 is 14 residues long. Germline V gene sequence: CDR1 SGHRS, CDR2 YFSETQ. The CDR3 DNA reads TGCGCCAGCAGCTACGACAAGGGCCCCTACGAGCAGTACTTC. It encodes CASSYDKGPYEQYF.

This sequence joins TRBV12-3 or TRBV12-4 and TRBJ2-5, with D maybe TRBD1 (5 bases). The length of the CDR3 is 12 residues. V was pared by 5 bases and J by 7 bases, with 11 bases between. Written as DNA, the CDR3 is TGTGCCAGCAGTACCTCAGGGTCGACCCAGTACTTC. Its protein product is CASSTSGSTQYF.

The chain couples TRBV7-8 to TRBJ2-3; D may be TRBD2 (6 bases). The CDR3 is 15 amino acids. V lost 2 bases and J lost 0, with 9 bases in between. CDR1 and CDR2 (germline): SGHVS, FQNEAQ. CDR3 sequence (DNA): TGTGCCAGCAGCTTATACCTAGCGAGCACAGATACGCAGTATTTT. It specifies CASSLYLASTDTQYF.

There are a few counts of this clonotype. J is TRBJ1-2 and V is TRBV5-1, with D hard to call. Trimming cost V 4 bases and J 6 bases, with 22 bases left between them. CDR1 is SGHRS and CDR2 is YFSETQ in the germline V gene. The CDR3 runs to 16 residues. The CDR3 loop is CASSPFLRVTWNGYTF. Written as DNA, the CDR3 is TGCGCCAGCAGCCCTTTTCTGAGGGTTACGTGGAATGGCTACACCTTC.

The rearrangement joins TRBV20-1 to TRBJ2-3; TRBD2 matches 11 bases. After removal of 0 bases from V and 7 bases from J, the junction contained 15 bases not matched to a gene. The CDR3 contains 18 residues. From germline, CDR1 is DFQATT and CDR2 SNEGSKA (reference sequence). CDR3: CSARDRSIAGGPENTQYF. CDR3 nucleotide sequence: TGCAGTGCTAGAGATCGCTCGATAGCGGGAGGGCCAGAAAATACGCAGTATTTT.

This clonotype was seen a single time. The rearrangement uses TRBV29-1 and TRBJ2-1; D remains ambiguous. Between the trimmed V and J ends, which lost 8 bases and 2 bases, there was a span of 13 bases. CDR1 and CDR2 (germline): SQVTM, ANQGSEA. This CDR3 comprises 13 residues. CDR3 in amino acids: CSTWLVAYNEQFF. Here the CDR3 DNA reads TGCAGCACTTGGCTAGTCGCCTACAATGAGCAGTTCTTC.

This chain links TRBV7-3 with TRBJ2-7; maybe TRBD1 (5 bases). Judging by the DNA end, TRBJ2-5 fits better; the J call may be wrong. The length of the CDR3 is 14 residues. Looked up from germline, CDR1 is SGHTA and CDR2 is FQGTGA. Written as DNA, the CDR3 is TGTGCCAGCAGCTCCCGGACACTTCAAGAGACCCAGTACTTC. Translation: CASSSRTLQETQYF.

The V call is TRBV20-1, the J call TRBJ1-2; 7 bases map to TRBD1. V was pared by 3 bases and J by 2 bases, with 3 bases of the junction left unmatched. The CDR3 length is 13 residues. CDR1 is DFQATT and CDR2 is SNEGSKA in the germline V gene (reference sequence). The CDR3 DNA reads TGCAGTGCTAGGGTGGGACAGAACTATGGCTACACCTTC. This encodes CSARVGQNYGYTF.

This clonotype was observed a few times. V is TRBV6-5 and J is TRBJ2-4; 14 bases align to TRBD2. Germline-derived CDR1 and CDR2 are MNHEY and SVGAGI. The ends lost 3 bases at V and 0 bases at J; junction bases unmatched: 7. CDR3 length: 19 amino acids. CDR3 protein: CASSYSGTSGSKAKNIQYF. DNA of the CDR3: TGTGCCAGCAGTTATTCCGGGACTAGCGGGAGTAAAGCCAAAAACATTCAGTACTTC.

The chain employs TRBV28 and TRBJ1-5; 7 bases fit TRBD1. This CDR3 region has 17 residues. Germline lookup yields CDR1 MDHEN and CDR2 SYDVKM. J was trimmed by 0 bases and V by 4 bases; bases with no gene match: 9. This CDR3 reads CASSSGAGGISNQPQHF. The CDR3 nucleotides are TGTGCCAGCAGTTCAGGGGCAGGGGGAATTAGCAATCAGCCCCAGCATTTT.

At least ten counts were recorded for this clonotype. V usage is TRBV12-3 or TRBV12-4 and J usage is TRBJ2-5; D is ambiguous. The CDR3 consists of 13 residues. V shed 3 bases and J shed 5 bases, with 10 bases lying between them. The CDR3 DNA reads TGTGCCAGCAGTTTTCGTGGGCAGGAGACCCAGTACTTC. Its translation is CASSFRGQETQYF.

In the case of this clonotype: Possible read error: a much larger clone is one base away. V gene TRBV5-1 combines with J gene TRBJ2-5; TRBD2 aligns across 15 bases. The V gene's germline CDR1 is SGHRS and CDR2 YFSETQ. The length of the CDR3 is 17 residues. Here the CDR3 DNA reads TGCACCAGCAGCTTGATGGGACTAGCGGGAGGACAAGAGACCCAGTACTTC. Protein product: CTSSLMGLAGGQETQYF.